A selection of T cell receptor beta chains follows, all from one sample in a study of blood T cell repertoires in COVID-19. Assay: immunoSEQ multiplex PCR; the TCRdb copy retains only in-frame clones and omits some. The sample has around 100,000 clones, 75% to 90% seen once; the top ten hold 4% to 5.5%. Source material: peripheral blood. The receptors here all came from a woman in her forties or fifties with COVID-19, enrolled during active disease. Each CDR3 is given with its conserved first and last residue. Each record gives: V gene, D gene, J gene, clone size, CDR3 DNA, CDR3 protein. The D gene is left open where the match is weak. Part of the rows lack a size; the others show once, few, many or a class for expanded clones.

>TRBV5-1|NA|TRBJ2-1|NA
TGCGCCAGCAGCTTGGATGGCGGGGTCCACAATGAGCAGTTCTTC
CASSLDGGVHNEQFF
>TRBV7-9|NA|TRBJ2-3|NA
TGTGCCAGCAGCTTAGACAGCCGCACAGATACGCAGTATTTT
CASSLDSRTDTQYF
>TRBV7-9|TRBD1|TRBJ2-2|NA
TGTGCCAGCAGCTGGGCCACAGGGGCCGGCACCGGGGAGCTGTTTTTT
CASSWATGAGTGELFF
>TRBV3-1/TRBV3-2|NA|TRBJ2-1|NA
TGTGCCAGCAGAGAAACAGGGATCATATGCAATGAGCAGTTCTTC
CASRETGIICNEQFF
>TRBV7-2|NA|TRBJ1-2|NA
TGTGCCAGCAGCTTAGCGGTAGGGGAAGGTGGCTACACCTTC
CASSLAVGEGGYTF
>TRBV19|TRBD1|TRBJ1-5|NA
TGTGCCAGTAGTATTATGGGACAGATGATTAGCAATCAGCCCCAGCATTTT
CASSIMGQMISNQPQHF
>TRBV27|NA|TRBJ2-3|NA
TGTGCCAGCAGTTTGGGTAGCCGTAGCACAGATACGCAGTATTTT
CASSLGSRSTDTQYF
>TRBV6-2/TRBV6-3|TRBD1|TRBJ2-3|NA
TGTGCCAGCAGTTCCGGGACAGTGGGCACAGATACGCAGTATTTT
CASSSGTVGTDTQYF
>TRBV6-5|TRBD1|TRBJ1-3|NA
TGTGCCAGCAGTTACGCAGGACAGGCTGGAAACACCATATATTTT
CASSYAGQAGNTIYF
>TRBV27|NA|TRBJ1-2|NA
TGTGCCAGCTCTCTGGGAGGGGACGCCCTTGGTGGCTACACCTTC
CASSLGGDALGGYTF
>TRBV3-1/TRBV3-2|NA|TRBJ1-1|NA
TGTGCCAGCAGCCACCGGTACAGGGTTTTTACTGAAGCTTTCTTT
CASSHRYRVFTEAFF
>TRBV4-3|TRBD2|TRBJ2-5|NA
TGCGCCAGCAGCCAAGATGGGGCTAGCGGGGGGGCAGGAGAGACCCAGTACTTC
CASSQDGASGGAGETQYF
>TRBV7-3|TRBD1|TRBJ1-1|NA
TGTGCCAGCAGCTTTTCCGGGACAGGGGGCCCGAACACTGAAGCTTTCTTT
CASSFSGTGGPNTEAFF
>TRBV19|NA|TRBJ1-1|NA
TGTGCCAGTAGTATATTCAGGGGCCAAACTGAAGCTTTCTTT
CASSIFRGQTEAFF
>TRBV5-1|NA|TRBJ1-2|NA
TGCGCCAGCAGCTTAGACAATTATGGCTACACCTTC
CASSLDNYGYTF
>TRBV5-4|TRBD2|TRBJ2-3|NA
TGTGCCAGCAGCCTAGGACTAGCGGGCGGCCGCCCGTATTTT
CASSLGLAGGRPYF
>TRBV28|NA|TRBJ2-7|NA
TGTGCCAGCACCGAGAACTCCTACGAGCAGTACTTC
CASTENSYEQYF
>TRBV4-3|NA|TRBJ1-2|NA
TGCGCCAGCAGCCAAGACGGGATCTATGGCTACACCTTC
CASSQDGIYGYTF
>TRBV7-9|TRBD1|TRBJ1-2|once
TGTGCCAGCAGCTCCGGACAGGGGTATTCCTATGGCTACACCTTC
CASSSGQGYSYGYTF
>TRBV2|TRBD2|TRBJ2-7|NA
TGTGCCGGAAGAGATAGCGGGGGGGCCTCCTACGAGCAGTACTTC
CAGRDSGGASYEQYF
>TRBV28|TRBD1|TRBJ2-7|few
TGTGCCAGCAGTTTAGGGACAGGGTTACACGAGCAGTACTTC
CASSLGTGLHEQYF
>TRBV7-9|NA|TRBJ1-4|once
TGTGCCAGCAGCCTGGGCCACATCGACGAAAAACTGTTTTTT
CASSLGHIDEKLFF
>TRBV5-6|NA|TRBJ2-3|few
TGTGCCAGCAGCCGTGACATCACAGATACGCAGTATTTT
CASSRDITDTQYF
>TRBV4-1|NA|TRBJ1-5|NA
TGCGCCAGCAGCCAAGATACGGGGGGCCGCAATCAGCCCCAGCATTTT
CASSQDTGGRNQPQHF
>TRBV11-2|TRBD2|TRBJ2-1|few
TGTGCCAGCAGCTTAATTCCTAGCGGGGCGGCCCATGAGCAGTTCTTC
CASSLIPSGAAHEQFF
>TRBV7-9|NA|TRBJ2-1|NA
TGTGCCAGCAGCTTAGAAGCCCAGGGGGGTGAGCAGTTCTTC
CASSLEAQGGEQFF
>TRBV2|TRBD2|TRBJ2-6|NA
TGTGCCAGCGTGGCCACCTCCGGGACTAGTGCTGGGGCCAACGTCCTGACTTTC
CASVATSGTSAGANVLTF
>TRBV28|NA|TRBJ2-5|few
TGTGCCAGCGGGGTGGGACAACAAGAGACCCAGTACTTC
CASGVGQQETQYF
>TRBV6-2/TRBV6-3|NA|TRBJ2-7|NA
TGTGCCAGCAGTTACAAGGACACCTACGAGCAGTACTTC
CASSYKDTYEQYF
>TRBV7-2|TRBD1|TRBJ1-1|NA
TGTGCCAGCAGGACAACGACAGGGCAAACTGAAGCTTTCTTT
CASRTTTGQTEAFF
>TRBV3-1/TRBV3-2|TRBD1|TRBJ1-6|NA
TGTGCCAGCAGCCAAGCACAGGGGAATTCACCCCTCCACTTT
CASSQAQGNSPLHF
>TRBV19|NA|TRBJ2-3|NA
TGTGCCAGTAGCGCGGCCCCTATGACAGATACGCAGTATTTT
CASSAAPMTDTQYF